This T cell receptor (beta chain) was observed in a study of shared T cell receptors in the human thymus. V lost 6 bases to trimming and J lost 4 bases; unmatched junction nucleotides: 12. The CDR3 totals 17 residues. Per germline, CDR1 WNHNN and CDR2 SYGVQD (reference sequence). Profiling relied on immunoSEQ multiplex PCR, and the TCRdb table lists in-frame clones only, not all of them. The sample carries almost 550,000 clones, about 80% recorded once. These data also formed part of another study, on human thymus T cells. That work contributes: Donors were healthy Finnish babies undergoing corrective operations for congenital heart defects. Obtained as resections during corrective heart surgery, the thymus tissue was then studied. Apparent skewing of V and J gene usage characterized both thymic and blood repertoires. Reports from related research described highly overlapping thymic repertoires among unrelated individuals.

This clonotype originated in a boy in the first two years of life with a congenital heart defect. Material for sequencing was thymocytes. The chain links TRBV10-1 to TRBJ2-1, with 10 nucleotides matching TRBD2. CDR3 in amino acids: CASRAATSGNRYNEQFF. The CDR3 DNA sequence: TGCGCCAGCAGAGCCGCAACTAGCGGGAATCGGTACAATGAGCAGTTCTTC.